The 29 T cell receptor beta chains given below trace back to one sample, sequenced in a study of technical replicates of blood from a handful of donors. Here immunoSEQ multiplex PCR was the method, and the copy in TCRdb shows in-frame clones only, minus some. Found here are approximately 93,000 clones, 85% to 95% of them singletons; the top ten hold around 0.25%. The sample comprised T cells isolated from PBMCs. The receptors shown here come from a human donor in good health.

V and J are TRBV28 and TRBJ2-7, with TRBD1 matching 7 bases. Germline lookup yields CDR1 MDHEN and CDR2 SYDVKM. The V and J ends lost 6 bases and 2 bases, in that order; junction bases with no gene match: 10. This CDR3 has 15 residues. The CDR3, as DNA: TGTGCCAGCAGAACACAGGGGCCCTCTCCCTACGAGCAGTACTTC. Protein sequence: CASRTQGPSPYEQYF.

This clone was found once. In DNA, the CDR3 is TGTGCCAGCAGCGTAGGAGGTCTTTATGAAAAACTGTTTTTT. It translates to CASSVGGLYEKLFF. The rearrangement links TRBV9 to TRBJ1-4; no clear D gene. The V gene's germline CDR1 is SGDLS and CDR2 YYNGEE. Trimming removed 0 bases from V and 6 bases from J, with 9 bases in between. This CDR3 contains 14 residues. Filled out from reference TRBV9 and TRBJ1-4, the complete variable domain reads DSGVTQTPKHLITATGQRVTLRCSPRSGDLSVYWYQQSLDQGLQFLIQYYNGEERAKGNILERFSAQQFPDLHSELNLSSLELGDSALYFCASSVGGLYEKLFFGSGTQLSVL.

This chain connects TRBV4-1 to TRBJ2-7; D gene uncertain. The CDR3 sequence is 13 residues long. The germline CDR1 and CDR2 sequences are MGHRA and YSYEKL. Between the trimmed V and J ends, which lost 0 bases and 3 bases, there was a span of 6 bases. DNA of the CDR3: TGCGCCAGCAGCCAAGAAATCTTCTACGAGCAGTACTTC. It yields the protein CASSQEIFYEQYF.

This rearrangement joins TRBV5-1 to TRBJ2-7, with TRBD1 matching 7 bases. Germline assignment: CDR1 SGHRS and CDR2 YFSETQ. The V gene end was trimmed by 1 base and the J gene end by 3 bases; junction bases not matched to a gene: 10. The CDR3 sequence is 16 residues long. In nucleotides, the CDR3 is TGCGCCAGCAGCTTGTTTGCCTATCGACAGGGCTACGAGCAGTACTTC. This codes for CASSLFAYRQGYEQYF.

This chain connects TRBV19 to TRBJ1-1; 7 positions match TRBD1. The CDR3 has 14 residues. Per germline, CDR1 LNHDA and CDR2 SQIVND (reference sequence). Trimming at V came to 3 bases and at J to 3 bases, leaving 4 bases not matched to a gene. CDR3 bases: TGTGCCAGTAGTATCGGAAGGGGGCACACTGAAGCTTTCTTT. This codes for CASSIGRGHTEAFF. Looking up the rest from reference TRBV19 and TRBJ1-1 gives the full variable domain: DGGITQSPKYLFRKEGQNVTLSCEQNLNHDAMYWYRQDPGQGLRLIYYSQIVNDFQKGDIAEGYSVSREKKESFPLTVTSAQKNPTAFYLCASSIGRGHTEAFFGQGTRLTVV.

The V call is TRBV19, the J call TRBJ1-5; 9 positions match TRBD1. Germline trimming cut 7 bases from V and 11 bases from J; bases unmatched to any gene: 9. Germline loops: CDR1 LNHDA, CDR2 SQIVND (reference sequence). The CDR3 runs 13 residues. CDR3 loop: CASNPNRGQAQHF. The CDR3 nucleotides are TGTGCCAGTAATCCGAACAGGGGGCAAGCCCAGCATTTT.

This rearrangement joins TRBV6-1 to TRBJ1-1, with a possible D match to TRBD1 (5 bases). V lost 8 bases and J lost 7, with 14 bases in between. Germline lookup yields CDR1 MNHNS and CDR2 SASEGT. The CDR3 covers 12 residues. The CDR3, as DNA: TGTGCCAGCGGGGGTGGGGGGTATGAAGCTTTCTTT. Protein: CASGGGGYEAFF.

The rearrangement uses TRBV5-1 and TRBJ1-5, with D perhaps TRBD1 (6 bases). V was cut by 4 bases and J by 0 bases, with 11 bases left in between. The CDR3 spans 15 residues. Germline CDR1 reads SGHRS; CDR2 reads YFSETQ. CDR3 coding DNA: TGCGCCAGCAGCACAGGGATGGGTAGCAATCAGCCCCAGCATTTT. Its protein is CASSTGMGSNQPQHF.

The chain links TRBV2 to TRBJ2-1; TRBD2 is a possible D gene (5 bases). This CDR3 region has 15 residues. The V end lost 5 bases, the J end lost 0 bases, and 11 bases lay between the germline ends. Germline CDR1 and CDR2: SNHLY and FYNNEI. The CDR3 nucleotides are TGTGCCAGCAGTTCTAGCCGAGGCTCCTACAATGAGCAGTTCTTC. This gives the protein CASSSSRGSYNEQFF.

This sequence joins TRBV27 and TRBJ2-3; no firm D call. Looked up from germline, CDR1 is MNHEY and CDR2 is SMNVEV (reference sequence). Trimming took off 3 bases at V and 2 bases at J, with 6 bases between the two ends. This CDR3 spans 13 amino acids. The CDR3 DNA reads as TGTGCCAGCAGTTTTATTCCCACAGATACGCAGTATTTT. Its translation is CASSFIPTDTQYF.

This chain uses TRBV6-1 with TRBJ2-3, with D possibly matching TRBD2 (6 bases). V was shortened by 10 bases and J by 4 bases, with 18 bases between the two germline ends. CDR1 MNHNS and CDR2 SASEGT come from the germline V gene. The CDR3 totals 14 residues. This chain's CDR3 is CATFEPPGADTQYF. The CDR3 DNA is TGTGCCACCTTCGAGCCCCCGGGGGCAGATACGCAGTATTTT.

The rearrangement uses TRBV4-1 and TRBJ2-7; tentative D call: TRBD1 (5 bases). The CDR3 is 15 amino acids. Germline assignment: CDR1 MGHRA and CDR2 YSYEKL. Trimming took off 2 bases at V and 4 bases at J, with 15 bases between the two ends. The chain's CDR3 is CASSQLSQGTYEQYF. CDR3 in DNA: TGCGCCAGCAGCCAATTATCCCAGGGAACGTACGAGCAGTACTTC.

This sequence joins TRBV2 and TRBJ2-2, with TRBD2 matching over 16 bases. The ends lost 8 bases at V and 2 bases at J; junction bases unmatched: 5. The germline V gene encodes CDR1 SNHLY and CDR2 FYNNEI. The CDR3 covers 17 residues. The CDR3 nucleotides read TGTGCCAGCTGGGGACTAGCGGGGGGGCTAAACACCGGGGAGCTGTTTTTT. Amino acid sequence: CASWGLAGGLNTGELFF.

This chain uses TRBV11-2 with TRBJ2-7, with 9 positions matching TRBD2. This CDR3 contains 19 residues. CDR1 and CDR2 (germline): SGHAT, FQNNGV. Losses at the gene ends were 0 bases for V and 7 bases for J; bases not matched to a gene: 19. DNA for the CDR3: TGTGCCAGCAGCTTAGAATTAGGGATTAGCGGGGGTGGTTTCTGGGAGCAGTACTTC. It is translated as CASSLELGISGGGFWEQYF.

V usage is TRBV7-9 and J usage is TRBJ1-1; TRBD1 matches 7 bases. The germline V gene encodes CDR1 SEHNR and CDR2 FQNEAQ (reference sequence). V shed 6 bases and J 4 bases; nucleotides not matched to a gene: 5. CDR3 length equals 13 residues. The CDR3 nucleotides are TGTGCCAGCAGGACAGGGTCGCGCACTGAAGCTTTCTTT. Protein sequence: CASRTGSRTEAFF.

CDR3 region: CASSYSGGAIPEQYF. CDR3 bases: TGTGCCAGCAGTTACAGCGGGGGGGCCATCCCCGAGCAGTACTTC. The chain carries TRBV6-5 and TRBJ2-7; TRBD2 matches at 10 bases. The CDR3 loop spans 15 amino acids. The germline gives CDR1 MNHEY, CDR2 SVGAGI. J was trimmed by 6 bases and V by 2 bases; bases with no gene match: 7.

This chain links TRBV7-9 with TRBJ2-7, with 14 bases matching TRBD2. CDR1 and CDR2 from the germline V gene are SEHNR and FQNEAQ (reference sequence). The CDR3 sequence is 17 residues long. The J segment lost 6 bases and the V segment lost 3 bases, leaving 10 bases of the junction unmatched. For the CDR3, the DNA is TGTGCCAGCAGCTTTGGACGAGGGACTAGCGGGAGCACCGAGCAGTACTTC. As protein: CASSFGRGTSGSTEQYF.

Points on this clone: The identical CDR3 is also encoded by other nucleotide sequences in the sample. The rearrangement uses TRBV29-1 and TRBJ1-1; 8 positions agree with TRBD1. The length of the CDR3 is 13 residues. The germline CDR1 and CDR2 sequences are SQVTM and ANQGSEA. CDR3: CSASDRANTEAFF. CDR3 sequence (DNA): TGCAGTGCCTCGGACAGGGCGAACACTGAAGCTTTCTTT.

To note about this clone: Additional DNA sequences in this sample encode the identical CDR3. This CDR3 is CASSYSGGEQYF. For the CDR3, the DNA is TGTGCCAGCAGTTACTCGGGGGGTGAGCAGTACTTC. J is TRBJ2-7 and V is TRBV6-6, with D perhaps TRBD2 (6 bases). The V gene's germline CDR1 is MNHNY and CDR2 SVGAGI (reference sequence). This CDR3 region has 12 residues. V was shortened by 0 bases and J by 7 bases, with 7 bases between the two germline ends.

The chain links TRBV2 to TRBJ2-5, with 7 bases that match TRBD2. The CDR3 length is 16 residues. CDR1 is SNHLY, CDR2 FYNNEI, per germline. V was clipped by 6 bases and J by 9 bases; unmatched bases: 19. CDR3 region: CASRMSGGRVPGSQYF. Written as DNA, the CDR3 is TGTGCCAGCAGGATGTCCGGCGGGAGAGTCCCGGGCTCCCAGTACTTC.

The rearrangement links TRBV6-1 to TRBJ1-1; D unclear. Germline V gene data show CDR1 as MNHNS and CDR2 as SASEGT. V was shortened by 1 base and J by 11 bases, with 17 bases between the two germline ends. The CDR3 loop spans 14 amino acids. CDR3 DNA: TGTGCCAGCAGTGAAGAGTGGGAGGGAAAGGGTGCTTTCTTT. Protein product: CASSEEWEGKGAFF.

This clone came up once. This sequence joins TRBV30 and TRBJ2-5; tentative D call: TRBD2 (6 bases). The germline gives CDR1 GTSNPN, CDR2 SVGIG (reference sequence). The CDR3 is 15 amino acids. V lost 0 bases to trimming and J lost 2 bases, with 13 bases between them. The CDR3 DNA reads TGTGCCTGGAGTGTAGGAGGGCTTAGACAAGAGACCCAGTACTTC. This translates into CAWSVGGLRQETQYF.

Regarding this clone: One end of the junction does not line up with germline, which may come from a read error. The V call is TRBV5-5, the J call TRBJ1-2, with D uncertain. From germline, CDR1 is SGHKS and CDR2 YYEKEE (reference sequence). The CDR3 covers 15 residues. In DNA form, the CDR3 reads TGTGCCAGCAGATTGGGCGGGGTAGCTAACTATGGCTACACCTTC. Translating it yields CASRLGGVANYGYTF.

The chain couples TRBV4-2 to TRBJ2-1, with 12 nucleotides matching TRBD2. The CDR3 length is 18 residues. Germline loops: CDR1 LGHNA, CDR2 YNFKEQ. After removal of 4 bases from V and 6 bases from J, the junction contained 13 bases not matched to a gene. As DNA, the CDR3 is TGTGCCAGCAGCCCCAGCACGACTAGCGGGAGTGGTACCAATGAGCAGTTCTTC. Translation gives CASSPSTTSGSGTNEQFF.

This chain uses TRBV4-2 with TRBJ2-1; 11 bases match TRBD2. Germline CDR1 reads LGHNA; CDR2 reads YNFKEQ. CDR3 length: 18 amino acids. The J segment lost 4 bases and the V segment lost 0 bases, leaving 8 bases of the junction unmatched. The CDR3: CASSQDYTGTSGYNEQFF. The CDR3 nucleotides are TGTGCCAGCAGCCAAGATTATACCGGGACTAGCGGATACAATGAGCAGTTCTTC.

The chain employs TRBV5-1 and TRBJ1-2, with 7 bases identical to TRBD1. Germline V CDR1 and CDR2: SGHRS, YFSETQ. V lost 0 bases to trimming and J lost 4 bases; unmatched junction nucleotides: 3. The CDR3 spans 14 residues. The CDR3 reads CASSLDRGAYGYTF. In DNA form, the CDR3 reads TGCGCCAGCAGCTTGGACAGGGGCGCCTATGGCTACACCTTC. Full variable domain (missing parts from reference TRBV5-1 and TRBJ1-2): KAGVTQTPRYLIKTRGQQVTLSCSPISGHRSVSWYQQTPGQGLQFLFEYFSETQRNKGNFPGRFSGRQFSNSRSEMNVSTLELGDSALYLCASSLDRGAYGYTFGSGTRLTVV.

This chain uses TRBV5-4 with TRBJ1-5; TRBD1 might be the D (6 bases). The V gene's germline CDR1 is SGHNT and CDR2 YYREEE (reference sequence). Trimming removed 2 bases at V and 6 bases at J, with 12 bases between. The CDR3 consists of 14 residues. The CDR3 DNA sequence: TGTGCCAGCAGCTTAGCAGGGGACCTTCAGCCCCAGCATTTT. Translation gives CASSLAGDLQPQHF.

The chain links TRBV27 to TRBJ2-3, with 9 bases identical to TRBD2. The CDR3 spans 16 residues. The trim removed 6 bases at V and 0 bases at J, leaving 7 bases unmatched. Germline assignment: CDR1 MNHEY and CDR2 SMNVEV (reference sequence). The CDR3 nucleotides read TGTGCCAGCAGACCCGGACTAGCGACTAGCACAGATACGCAGTATTTT. This translates into CASRPGLATSTDTQYF.

The table lists this clone with a count of one. The chain uses TRBV4-1 and TRBJ2-7, with no clear D. Trimming stripped 1 base from V and 4 bases from J, with 8 bases between. Looked up from germline, CDR1 is MGHRA and CDR2 is YSYEKL. The CDR3 is 13 residues long. The DNA for the CDR3 is TGCGCCAGCAGCCAAGCGGGTGATTACGAGCAGTACTTC. Its translation: CASSQAGDYEQYF.